The 13 T cell receptor beta chains reported below all come from one sample, sequenced in a study of cytomegalovirus exposure and HLA in healthy donors. The PCR contained 60 Vbeta and 13 Jbeta primers. Clones were sequenced by immunoSEQ multiplex PCR, and TCRdb holds only the in-frame ones, with some missing. Here the sample spans 80,000 to 100,000 clones, around three quarters being singletons. Sample: PBMCs. The receptors come from a man aged 30 to 39 in good health and CMV-seronegative.

V is TRBV5-1 and J is TRBJ2-7, with 9 bases aligning to TRBD1. The CDR3 contains 17 residues. V dropped 5 bases and J dropped 6; count of bases not matched to a gene: 18. Germline loops: CDR1 SGHRS, CDR2 YFSETQ. The DNA for the CDR3 is TGCGCCAGCAGACACGTTTGGGGATGGGACAGGGCCCCCGAGCAGTACTTC. Encoded protein: CASRHVWGWDRAPEQYF.

The chain couples TRBV5-6 to TRBJ2-7, with 8 bases lining up with TRBD1. The CDR3 runs 13 residues. From germline, CDR1 is SGHDT and CDR2 YYEEEE. After removal of 4 bases from V and 6 bases from J, the junction contained 6 bases not matched to a gene. DNA for the CDR3: TGTGCCAGCAGCGCCAGGGGGCCTCGCGAGCAGTACTTC. Protein product: CASSARGPREQYF.

By share of the sample, this clone is medium-sized. The V and J genes are TRBV9 and TRBJ1-1; perhaps TRBD1 as D (5 bases). The CDR3 loop spans 14 amino acids. Trimming pared 3 bases from V and 1 base from J, leaving 10 bases between. Per the germline V gene, CDR1 is SGDLS and CDR2 is YYNGEE. Written as DNA, the CDR3 is TGTGCCAGCAGCGAGGGACTCCAGAACACTGAAGCTTTCTTT. Encoded protein: CASSEGLQNTEAFF.

The chain combines TRBV2 with TRBJ1-1; TRBD1 aligns across 8 bases. Germline assignment: CDR1 SNHLY and CDR2 FYNNEI. The CDR3 totals 12 residues. V gave up 10 bases and J gave up 5 bases; unmatched junction bases: 6. The CDR3 DNA is TGTGCCATCACGGACAGGGTAACTGAAGCTTTCTTT. Protein: CAITDRVTEAFF.

Here the CDR3 reads CAWSVSRGNTEAFF. In nucleotides, the CDR3 is TGTGCCTGGAGTGTAAGCAGGGGGAACACTGAAGCTTTCTTT. This chain joins TRBV30 and TRBJ1-1; possibly TRBD1 for D (6 bases). The CDR3 consists of 14 residues. V was trimmed by 0 bases and J by 1 base, leaving 9 bases between them. Germline-derived CDR1 and CDR2 are GTSNPN and SVGIG (reference sequence).

This clone appeared once. The CDR3 sequence is CASSSHRGDEQFF. CDR3 nucleotides: TGTGCCAGCAGCTCCCACAGGGGAGATGAGCAGTTCTTC. The gene calls are TRBV7-8 and TRBJ2-1, with 7 bases that match TRBD1. This CDR3 contains 13 residues. V shed 4 bases, J shed 8 bases, and the junction held 5 bases outside the gene matches. Germline values: CDR1 SGHVS, CDR2 FQNEAQ.

This clone was seen only once. This chain connects TRBV30 to TRBJ1-1; 8 bases align to TRBD1. In germline, CDR1 is GTSNPN, CDR2 SVGIG (reference sequence). The CDR3 sequence is 13 residues long. The V gene end was trimmed by 1 base and the J gene end by 4 bases; junction bases not matched to a gene: 2. The CDR3 DNA is TGTGCCTGGAGTGGACAGGGGAGCACTGAAGCTTTCTTT. It yields the protein CAWSGQGSTEAFF. Filled out from reference TRBV30 and TRBJ1-1, the complete variable domain reads SQTIHQWPATLVQPVGSPLSLECTVEGTSNPNLYWYRQAAGRGLQLLFYSVGIGQISSEVPQNLSASRPQDRQFILSSKKLLLSDSGFYLCAWSGQGSTEAFFGQGTRLTVV.

This chain connects TRBV2 to TRBJ1-2, with D possibly being TRBD1 (6 bases). Looked up from germline, CDR1 is SNHLY and CDR2 is FYNNEI. V dropped 11 bases and J dropped 4 bases, with 20 bases sitting between them. This CDR3 has 14 residues. The CDR3 DNA sequence: TGTGCCTCACTTTCGGGGGGCGTTTTCTATGGCTACACCTTC. It translates to CASLSGGVFYGYTF.

The chain has TRBV7-2 and TRBJ2-5, with 8 bases identical to TRBD2. Germline lookup yields CDR1 SGHTA and CDR2 FQGNSA. The CDR3 runs to 14 residues. This CDR3 is CATGGGRSGETQYF. CDR3 nucleotides: TGTGCGACCGGGGGGGGACGGAGCGGGGAGACCCAGTACTTC.

This clone was detected a few times. J is TRBJ2-2 and V is TRBV4-2; D gene uncertain. The CDR3 loop spans 14 amino acids. CDR1 and CDR2 (germline): LGHNA, YNFKEQ. Between the trimmed V and J ends, which lost 0 bases and 7 bases, there was a span of 9 bases. This CDR3 is CASSQDGSSGELFF. As DNA, the CDR3 is TGTGCCAGCAGCCAAGATGGTTCGAGCGGGGAGCTGTTTTTT.

The V call is TRBV5-4, the J call TRBJ2-2; perhaps TRBD1 as D (6 bases). The germline gives CDR1 SGHNT, CDR2 YYREEE (reference sequence). The germline V and J ends were trimmed by 0 bases and 5 bases, with 8 bases remaining between them. The CDR3 has 14 residues. The CDR3 nucleotides are TGTGCCAGCAGCTTGGGGCAGGGGACCGGGGAGCTGTTTTTT. Protein: CASSLGQGTGELFF.

The CDR3 loop is CASSRRDFEGAFF. CDR3 bases: TGTGCCAGTAGTCGTCGGGACTTTGAGGGAGCTTTCTTT. The chain links TRBV19 to TRBJ1-1, with D possibly being TRBD1 (5 bases). Germline V gene lookup returns CDR1 LNHDA and CDR2 SQIVND (reference sequence). V was cut by 5 bases and J by 10 bases, with 17 bases left in between. The CDR3 is 13 residues long. Variable domain in full (rest from reference TRBV19 and TRBJ1-1): DGGITQSPKYLFRKEGQNVTLSCEQNLNHDAMYWYRQDPGQGLRLIYYSQIVNDFQKGDIAEGYSVSREKKESFPLTVTSAQKNPTAFYLCASSRRDFEGAFFGQGTRLTVV.

The J gene is TRBJ1-2, the V gene TRBV5-1; possibly TRBD1 for D (5 bases). The CDR3 runs to 13 residues. Per the germline V gene, CDR1 is SGHRS and CDR2 is YFSETQ. V lost 3 bases and J 2 bases, leaving 8 bases between the germline ends. In DNA, the CDR3 is TGCGCCAGCAGCTCCGACAGCAACTATGGCTACACCTTC. It translates to CASSSDSNYGYTF.